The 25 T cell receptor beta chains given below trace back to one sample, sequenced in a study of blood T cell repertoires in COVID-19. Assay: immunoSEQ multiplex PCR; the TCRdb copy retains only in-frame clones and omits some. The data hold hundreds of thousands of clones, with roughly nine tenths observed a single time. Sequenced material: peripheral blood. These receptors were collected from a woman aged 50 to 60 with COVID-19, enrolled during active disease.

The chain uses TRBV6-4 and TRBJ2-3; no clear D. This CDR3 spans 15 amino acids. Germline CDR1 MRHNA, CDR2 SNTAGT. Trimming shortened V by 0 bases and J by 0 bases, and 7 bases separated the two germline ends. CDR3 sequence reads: CASSDSRGSTDTQYF. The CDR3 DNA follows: TGTGCCAGCAGTGACTCGAGAGGAAGCACAGATACGCAGTATTTT.

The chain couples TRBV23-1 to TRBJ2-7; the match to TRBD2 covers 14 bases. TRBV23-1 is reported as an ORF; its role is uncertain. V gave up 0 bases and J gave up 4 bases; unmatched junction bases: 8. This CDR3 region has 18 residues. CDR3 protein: CASSQSGGLAGAGYEQYF. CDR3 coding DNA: TGCGCCAGCAGTCAATCTGGGGGACTAGCGGGGGCGGGGTACGAGCAGTACTTC.

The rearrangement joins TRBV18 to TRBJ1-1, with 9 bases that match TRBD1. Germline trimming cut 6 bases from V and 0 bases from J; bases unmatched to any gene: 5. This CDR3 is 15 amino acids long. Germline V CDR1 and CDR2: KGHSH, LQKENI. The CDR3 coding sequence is TGTGCCAGCTCCCTACAGGGGGCCTTGAACACTGAAGCTTTCTTT. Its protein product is CASSLQGALNTEAFF.

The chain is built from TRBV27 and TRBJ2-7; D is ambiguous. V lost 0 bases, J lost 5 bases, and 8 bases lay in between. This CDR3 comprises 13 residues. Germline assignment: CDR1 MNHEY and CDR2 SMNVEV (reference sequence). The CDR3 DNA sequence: TGTGCCAGCAGTTTATCGGCAGGTCACGAGCAGTACTTC. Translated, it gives CASSLSAGHEQYF.

The CDR3 DNA is TGTGCCAGCTCACCATTCAACGGGAGGACTAACTATGGCTACACCTTC. It translates to CASSPFNGRTNYGYTF. This sequence joins TRBV18 and TRBJ1-2; D unresolved. CDR1 and CDR2 (germline): KGHSH, LQKENI. There are 16 residues in the CDR3. V was shortened by 2 bases and J by 0 bases, with 13 bases between the two germline ends.

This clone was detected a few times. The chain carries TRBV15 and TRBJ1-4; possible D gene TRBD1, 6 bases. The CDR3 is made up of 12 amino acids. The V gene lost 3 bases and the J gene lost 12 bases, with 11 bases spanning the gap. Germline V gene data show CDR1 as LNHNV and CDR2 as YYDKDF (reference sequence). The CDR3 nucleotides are TGTGCCACCAGCAGGAGGGGGGGGGAACTGTTTTTT. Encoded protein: CATSRRGGELFF.

The CDR3 nucleotides read TGTGCCAGCAGTGGTAGCTTAGCGGGGGGCCGCTACAATGAGCAGTTCTTC. Protein sequence: CASSGSLAGGRYNEQFF. The V gene is TRBV6-1, the J gene TRBJ2-1; TRBD2 matches at 10 bases. The CDR3 contains 17 residues. Looked up from germline, CDR1 is MNHNS and CDR2 is SASEGT. V was pared by 4 bases and J by 3 bases, with 9 bases of the junction left unmatched.

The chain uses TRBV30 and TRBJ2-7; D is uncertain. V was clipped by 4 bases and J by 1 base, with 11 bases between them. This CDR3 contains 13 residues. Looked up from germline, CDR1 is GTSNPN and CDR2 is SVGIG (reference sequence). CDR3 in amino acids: CAWMGTESYEQYF. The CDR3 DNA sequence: TGTGCCTGGATGGGTACAGAATCCTACGAGCAGTACTTC.

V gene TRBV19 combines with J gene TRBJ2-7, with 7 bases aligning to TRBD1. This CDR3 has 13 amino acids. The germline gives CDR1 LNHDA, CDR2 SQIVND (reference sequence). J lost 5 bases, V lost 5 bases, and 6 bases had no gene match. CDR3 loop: CASSVRGSHEQYF. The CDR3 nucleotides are TGTGCCAGTAGTGTCAGGGGGTCGCACGAGCAGTACTTC.

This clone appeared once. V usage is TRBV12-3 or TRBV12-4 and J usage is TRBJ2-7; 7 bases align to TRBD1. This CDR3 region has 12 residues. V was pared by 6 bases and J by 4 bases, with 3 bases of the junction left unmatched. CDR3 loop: CASSRTGYEQYF. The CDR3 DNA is TGTGCCAGCAGCCGGACAGGTTACGAGCAGTACTTC.

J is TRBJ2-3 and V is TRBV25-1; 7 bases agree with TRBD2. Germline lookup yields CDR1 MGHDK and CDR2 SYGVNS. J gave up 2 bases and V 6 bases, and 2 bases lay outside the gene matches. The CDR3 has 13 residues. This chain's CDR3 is CASRGLNTDTQYF. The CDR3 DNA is TGTGCCAGCAGGGGACTAAACACAGATACGCAGTATTTT.

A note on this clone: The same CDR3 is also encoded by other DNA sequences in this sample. The CDR3 here is CASSEGGGYGYTF. In nucleotides, the CDR3 is TGTGCCAGCAGTGAAGGGGGAGGCTATGGCTACACCTTC. V and J are TRBV6-1 and TRBJ1-2; D is unclear. Germline loops: CDR1 MNHNS, CDR2 SASEGT. This CDR3 has 13 amino acids. V was cut by 1 base and J by 4 bases, with 7 bases left in between.

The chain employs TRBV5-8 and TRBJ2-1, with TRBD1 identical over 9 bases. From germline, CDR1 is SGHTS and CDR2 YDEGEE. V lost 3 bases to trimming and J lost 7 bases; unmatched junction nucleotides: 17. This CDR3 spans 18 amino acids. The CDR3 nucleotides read TGTGCCAGCAGCTCCCACCACAGGGGGCGCCCCACGGGAAATGAGCAGTTCTTC. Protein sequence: CASSSHHRGRPTGNEQFF.

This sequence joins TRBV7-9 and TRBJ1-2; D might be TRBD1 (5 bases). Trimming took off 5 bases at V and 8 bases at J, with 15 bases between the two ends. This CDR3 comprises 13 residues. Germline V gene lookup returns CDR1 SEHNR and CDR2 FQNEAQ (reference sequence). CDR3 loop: CASSLNGGEGYTF. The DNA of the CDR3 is TGTGCCAGCAGCCTGAACGGGGGAGAGGGCTACACCTTC. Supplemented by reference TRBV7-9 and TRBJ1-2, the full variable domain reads DTGVSQNPRHKITKRGQNVTFRCDPISEHNRLYWYRQTLGQGPEFLTYFQNEAQLEKSRLLSDRFSAERPKGSFSTLEIQRTEQGDSAMYLCASSLNGGEGYTFGSGTRLTVV.

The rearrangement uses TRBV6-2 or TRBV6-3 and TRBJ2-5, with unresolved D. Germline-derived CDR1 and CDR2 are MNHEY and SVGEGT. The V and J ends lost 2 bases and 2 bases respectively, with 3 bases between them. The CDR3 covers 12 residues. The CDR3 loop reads CASSYLQETQYF. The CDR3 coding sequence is TGTGCCAGCAGTTACCTTCAAGAGACCCAGTACTTC.

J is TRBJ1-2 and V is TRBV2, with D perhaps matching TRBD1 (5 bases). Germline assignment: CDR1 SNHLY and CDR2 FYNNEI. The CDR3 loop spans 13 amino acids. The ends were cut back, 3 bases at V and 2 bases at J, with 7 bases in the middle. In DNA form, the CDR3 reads TGTGCCAGCAGTGACAGGGCCAACTATGGCTACACCTTC. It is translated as CASSDRANYGYTF.

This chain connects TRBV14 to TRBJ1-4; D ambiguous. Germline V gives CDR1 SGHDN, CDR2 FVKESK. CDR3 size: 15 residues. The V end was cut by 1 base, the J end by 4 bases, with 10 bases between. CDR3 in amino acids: CASSQGASFNEKLFF. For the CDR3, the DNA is TGTGCCAGCAGCCAAGGCGCGTCCTTTAATGAAAAACTGTTTTTT.

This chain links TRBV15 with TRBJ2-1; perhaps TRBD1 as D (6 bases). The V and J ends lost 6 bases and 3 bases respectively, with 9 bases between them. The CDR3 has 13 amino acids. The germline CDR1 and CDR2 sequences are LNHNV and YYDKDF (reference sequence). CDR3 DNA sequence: TGTGCCACCAGTCAGGACAGCTACAATGAGCAGTTCTTC. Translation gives CATSQDSYNEQFF.

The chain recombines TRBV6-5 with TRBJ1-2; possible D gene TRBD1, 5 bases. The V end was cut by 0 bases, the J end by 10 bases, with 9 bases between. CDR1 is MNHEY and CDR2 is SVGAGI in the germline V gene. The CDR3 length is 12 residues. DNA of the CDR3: TGTGCCAGCAGTTACTCGCAGGGTGACTACACCTTC. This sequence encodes CASSYSQGDYTF.

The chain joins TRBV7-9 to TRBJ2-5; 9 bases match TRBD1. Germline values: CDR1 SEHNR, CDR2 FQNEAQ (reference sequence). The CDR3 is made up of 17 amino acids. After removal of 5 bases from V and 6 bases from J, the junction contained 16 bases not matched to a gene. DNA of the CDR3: TGTGCCAGCAGCCCCGGGACAGGGTCCATTCAAGGTCAGACCCAGTACTTC. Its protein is CASSPGTGSIQGQTQYF.

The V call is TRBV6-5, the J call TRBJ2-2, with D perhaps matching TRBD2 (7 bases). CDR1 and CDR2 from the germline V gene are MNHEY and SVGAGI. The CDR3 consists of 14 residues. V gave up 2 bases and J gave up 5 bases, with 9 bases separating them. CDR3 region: CASSYGGATGELFF. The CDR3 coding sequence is TGTGCCAGCAGTTACGGGGGGGCGACCGGGGAGCTGTTTTTT.

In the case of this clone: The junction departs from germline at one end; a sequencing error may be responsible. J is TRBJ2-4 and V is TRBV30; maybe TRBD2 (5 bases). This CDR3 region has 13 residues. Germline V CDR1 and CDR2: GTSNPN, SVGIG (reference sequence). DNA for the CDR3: TGTGCCTGGAGTGTACGAATCGGGGAAAGTAAACACTTC. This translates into CAWSVRIGESKHF.

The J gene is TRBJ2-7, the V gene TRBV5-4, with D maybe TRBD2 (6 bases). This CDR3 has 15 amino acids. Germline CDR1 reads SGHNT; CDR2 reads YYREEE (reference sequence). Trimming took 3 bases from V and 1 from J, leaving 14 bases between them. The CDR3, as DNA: TGTGCCAGCAGCTCCACAGCTAGCGCTTCCTACGAGCAGTACTTC. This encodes CASSSTASASYEQYF.

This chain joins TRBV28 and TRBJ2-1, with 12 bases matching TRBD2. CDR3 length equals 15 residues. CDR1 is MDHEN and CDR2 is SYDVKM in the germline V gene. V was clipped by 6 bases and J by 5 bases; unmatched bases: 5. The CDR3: CASRTSGGNHNEQFF. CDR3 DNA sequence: TGTGCCAGCAGAACTAGCGGGGGGAACCACAATGAGCAGTTCTTC.

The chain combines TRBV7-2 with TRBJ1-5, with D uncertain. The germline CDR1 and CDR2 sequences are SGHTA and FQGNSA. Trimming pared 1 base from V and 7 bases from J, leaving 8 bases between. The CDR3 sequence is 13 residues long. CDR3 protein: CASSLVPGQPQHF. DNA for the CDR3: TGTGCCAGCAGCTTAGTACCGGGGCAGCCCCAGCATTTT. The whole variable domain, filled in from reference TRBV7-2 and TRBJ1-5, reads GAGVSQSPSNKVTEKGKDVELRCDPISGHTALYWYRQSLGQGLEFLIYFQGNSAPDKSGLPSDRFSAERTGGSVSTLTIQRTQQEDSAVYLCASSLVPGQPQHFGDGTRLSIL.